The source of this T cell receptor beta chain is a study of cytomegalovirus exposure and HLA in healthy donors. 60 Vbeta and 13 Jbeta primers were used in PCR. TCRdb's table, derived via immunoSEQ multiplex PCR, lists solely in-frame clones and lacks some. The sample holds under 150,000 clones; just under 85% are singletons and the top ten take approximately 1.5%. The sequence was collected from a man aged 30 to 45 in good health and CMV-seropositive. Sequenced input: PBMCs.

In nucleotides, the CDR3 is TGCGCCAGCAGCCCGGGGACTAGCGGCCAAGAGACCCAGTACTTC. Translated: CASSPGTSGQETQYF. The chain carries TRBV5-1 and TRBJ2-5; 11 positions match TRBD2. The CDR3 runs to 15 residues. Trimming at V came to 4 bases and at J to 1 base, leaving 3 bases not matched to a gene. Germline lookup yields CDR1 SGHRS and CDR2 YFSETQ.